This TCR beta chain emerged from a study of T cell repertoires in cytomegalovirus infection. Overall study context: CMV infection and matching HLA type were both indicated by public TCR beta signatures.

TCRdb reprocessed the reads with MiXCR, giving one entry per CDR3 protein. The table shows over 90,000 distinct CDR3 sequences, with 15% to 20% occurring only once. Study outcomes and limitations: Dominating the ex vivo response were TCR beta clonotypes that were CMV-specific and HLA-C-restricted.

Germline CDR1 is SGHAT and CDR2 is FQNNGV. V lost 5 bases to trimming and J lost 5 bases, with 9 bases between them. The CDR3 is 13 residues long. About this clonotype: No antigen is known for it.

This TCR derives from a human donor in good health (CMV status not recorded). Some clones in this sample may be carry-over from other donors' samples. This chain links TRBV11-2 with TRBJ2-2; no definite D call. Sequencing input: PBMCs. The CDR3 nucleotides read TGTGCCAGCAGCCCAGCCCTAACCGGGGAGCTGTTTTTT. The encoded protein is CASSPALTGELFF. The whole variable domain, filled in from reference TRBV11-2 and TRBJ2-2, reads EAGVAQSPRYKIIEKRQSVAFWCNPISGHATLYWYQQILGQGPKLLIQFQNNGVVDDSQLPKDRFSAERLKGVDSTLKIQPAKLEDSAVYLCASSPALTGELFFGEGSRLTVL.